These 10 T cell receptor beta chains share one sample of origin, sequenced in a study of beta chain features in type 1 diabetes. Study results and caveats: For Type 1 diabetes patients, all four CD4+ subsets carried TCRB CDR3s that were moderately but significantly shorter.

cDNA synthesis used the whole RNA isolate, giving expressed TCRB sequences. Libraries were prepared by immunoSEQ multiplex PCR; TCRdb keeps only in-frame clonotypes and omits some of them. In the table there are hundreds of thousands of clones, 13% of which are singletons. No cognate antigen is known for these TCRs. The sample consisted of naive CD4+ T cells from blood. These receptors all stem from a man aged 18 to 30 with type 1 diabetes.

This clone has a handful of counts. The CDR3 spells CASSLGARGQEQYF. CDR3 coding DNA: TGTGCCAGCAGCTTAGGTGCTCGGGGGCAAGAGCAGTACTTC. The chain recombines TRBV7-9 with TRBJ2-5, with D perhaps TRBD1 or TRBD2 (6 bases each). V was clipped by 1 base and J by 11 bases, with 17 bases between them. The CDR3 extends over 14 amino acids. CDR1 is SEHNR and CDR2 is FQNEAQ in the germline V gene (reference sequence).

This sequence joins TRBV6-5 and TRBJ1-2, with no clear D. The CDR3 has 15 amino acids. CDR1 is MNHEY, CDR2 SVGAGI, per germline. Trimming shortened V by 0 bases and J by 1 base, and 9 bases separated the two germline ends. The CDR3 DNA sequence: TGTGCCAGCAGTTACTCGGGCAGTAGTAACTATGGCTACACCTTC. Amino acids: CASSYSGSSNYGYTF.

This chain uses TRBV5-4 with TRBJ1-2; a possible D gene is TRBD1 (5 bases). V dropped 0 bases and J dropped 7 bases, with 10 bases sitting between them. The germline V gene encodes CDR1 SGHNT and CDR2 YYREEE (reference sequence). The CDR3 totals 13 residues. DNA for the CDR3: TGTGCCAGCAGCTTGGAGCAGGGTCGTGGCTACACCTTC. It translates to CASSLEQGRGYTF.

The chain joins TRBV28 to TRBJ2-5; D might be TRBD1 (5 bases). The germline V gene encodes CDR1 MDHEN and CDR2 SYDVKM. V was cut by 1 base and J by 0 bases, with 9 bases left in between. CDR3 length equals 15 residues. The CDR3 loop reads CASSLFDRNQETQYF. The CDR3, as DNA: TGTGCCAGCAGTTTATTTGACAGAAACCAAGAGACCCAGTACTTC.

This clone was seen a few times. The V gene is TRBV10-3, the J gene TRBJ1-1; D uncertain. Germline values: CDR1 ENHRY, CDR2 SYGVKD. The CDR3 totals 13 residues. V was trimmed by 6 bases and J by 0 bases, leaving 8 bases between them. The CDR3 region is CAIRGELNTEAFF. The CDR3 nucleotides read TGTGCCATCAGGGGCGAACTGAACACTGAAGCTTTCTTT.

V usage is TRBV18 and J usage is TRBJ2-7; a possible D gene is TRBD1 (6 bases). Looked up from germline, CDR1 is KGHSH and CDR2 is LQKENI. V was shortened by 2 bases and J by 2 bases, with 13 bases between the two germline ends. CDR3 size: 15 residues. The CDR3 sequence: CASSPRTVSTYEQYF. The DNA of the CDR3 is TGTGCCAGCTCACCAAGGACAGTCTCAACCTACGAGCAGTACTTC.

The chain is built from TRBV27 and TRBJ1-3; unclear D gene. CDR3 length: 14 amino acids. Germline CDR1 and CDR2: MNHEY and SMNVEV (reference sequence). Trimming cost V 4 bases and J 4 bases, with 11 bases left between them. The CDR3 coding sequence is TGTGCCAGCAGTTCGTGGGGAATAGGAAACACCATATATTTT. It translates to CASSSWGIGNTIYF.

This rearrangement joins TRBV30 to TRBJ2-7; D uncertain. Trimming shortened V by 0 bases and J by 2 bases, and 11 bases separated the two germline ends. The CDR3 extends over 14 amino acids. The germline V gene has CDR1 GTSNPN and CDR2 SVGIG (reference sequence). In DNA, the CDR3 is TGTGCCTGGAGTGTACAGTCAGGAGCCTACGAGCAGTACTTC. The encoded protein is CAWSVQSGAYEQYF.

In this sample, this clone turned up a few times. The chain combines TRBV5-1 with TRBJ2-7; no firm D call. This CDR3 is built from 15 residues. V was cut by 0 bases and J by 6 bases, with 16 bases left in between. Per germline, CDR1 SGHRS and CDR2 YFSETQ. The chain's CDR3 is CASSLEASPSLEQYF. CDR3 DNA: TGCGCCAGCAGCTTGGAGGCCTCCCCCTCTCTCGAGCAGTACTTC. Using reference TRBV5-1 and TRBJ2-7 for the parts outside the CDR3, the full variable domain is KAGVTQTPRYLIKTRGQQVTLSCSPISGHRSVSWYQQTPGQGLQFLFEYFSETQRNKGNFPGRFSGRQFSNSRSEMNVSTLELGDSALYLCASSLEASPSLEQYFGPGTRLTVT.

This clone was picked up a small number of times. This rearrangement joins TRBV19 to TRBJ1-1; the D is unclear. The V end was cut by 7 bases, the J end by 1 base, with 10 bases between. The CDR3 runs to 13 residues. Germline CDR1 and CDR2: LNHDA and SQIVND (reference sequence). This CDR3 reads CASNGQANTEAFF. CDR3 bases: TGTGCCAGTAACGGGCAGGCGAACACTGAAGCTTTCTTT.